This TCR beta chain was recorded in a study of T cells in Graves' hyperthyroidism and ophthalmopathy. The germline gives CDR1 WSHSY, CDR2 SAAADI. This CDR3 region has 12 residues. V lost 10 bases and J lost 8, with 12 bases in between. Amplification targeted TCR beta CDR3 regions from RNA transcripts. The HTBI primer set served for first-round RT-PCR of the TCR CDR3. TCRdb re-called the multiplex PCR reads through MiXCR, storing one row per CDR3 protein. This sample has about 510,000 distinct CDR3 sequences; approximately 49% occur once, and the top ten carry roughly 45%. This chain connects TRBV10-2 to TRBJ1-6; tentative D call: TRBD1 (5 bases). Sequencing used peripheral blood or thyroid tissue (not recorded which). The TCR was taken from an adult woman with Graves' disease, either hyperthyroidism or ophthalmopathy (not recorded which). CDR3 loop: CATRDPDSPLHF. DNA for the CDR3: TGCGCCACCCGGGACCCAGATTCACCCCTCCACTTT.